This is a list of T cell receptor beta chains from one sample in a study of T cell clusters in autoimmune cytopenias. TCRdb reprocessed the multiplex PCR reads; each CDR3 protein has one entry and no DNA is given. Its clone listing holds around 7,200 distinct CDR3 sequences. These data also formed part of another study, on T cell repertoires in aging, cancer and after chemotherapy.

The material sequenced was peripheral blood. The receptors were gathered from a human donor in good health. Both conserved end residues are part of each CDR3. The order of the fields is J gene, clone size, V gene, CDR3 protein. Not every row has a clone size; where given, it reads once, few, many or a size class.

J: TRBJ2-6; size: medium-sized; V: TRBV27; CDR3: CASSQDGPLRGANVLTF
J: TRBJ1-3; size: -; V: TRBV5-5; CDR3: CASSLVPPPIYF
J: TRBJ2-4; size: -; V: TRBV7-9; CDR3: CASSAWTGGVGVQYF
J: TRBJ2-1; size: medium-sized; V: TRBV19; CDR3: CASSSTSGSDYNEQFF
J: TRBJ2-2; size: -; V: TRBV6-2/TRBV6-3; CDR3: CASSLLTGELFF
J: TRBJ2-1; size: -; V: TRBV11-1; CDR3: CASSLAERARGEQFF
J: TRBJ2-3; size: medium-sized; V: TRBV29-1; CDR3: CSVEMGSVGDTQYF
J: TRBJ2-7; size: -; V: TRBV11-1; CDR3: CASSTGTGWDEQYF
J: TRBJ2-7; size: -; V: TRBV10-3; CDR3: CAIKMGTGDSYEQYF
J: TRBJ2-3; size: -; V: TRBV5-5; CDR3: CASSQQSSTDTQYF
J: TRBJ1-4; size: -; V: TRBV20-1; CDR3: CSAAGTATNEKLFF
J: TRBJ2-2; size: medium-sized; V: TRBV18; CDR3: CASSPPVRITGELFF
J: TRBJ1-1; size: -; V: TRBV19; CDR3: CASRDRGAAAFF
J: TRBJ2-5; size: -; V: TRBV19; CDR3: CASSPGLAGEETQYF
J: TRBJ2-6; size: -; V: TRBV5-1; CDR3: CASTLRGELVSGANVLTF
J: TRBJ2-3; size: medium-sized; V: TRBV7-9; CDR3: CASSLTASRPDTQYF
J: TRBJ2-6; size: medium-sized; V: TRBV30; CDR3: CAWSPGANVLTF
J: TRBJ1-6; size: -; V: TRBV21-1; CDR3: CASSKQGQGKNSPLHF
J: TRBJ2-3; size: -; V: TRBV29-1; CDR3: CSVEEGGLARDTQYF
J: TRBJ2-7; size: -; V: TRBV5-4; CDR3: CASSPTGTRVHEQYF
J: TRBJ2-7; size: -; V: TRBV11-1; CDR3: CASSLGTGSGGGYEQYF
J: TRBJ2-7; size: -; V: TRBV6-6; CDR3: CASSRLLPGQGAYEQYF
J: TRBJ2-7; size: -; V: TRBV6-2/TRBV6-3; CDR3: CASSYKSQTMYEQYF
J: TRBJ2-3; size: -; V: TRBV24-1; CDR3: CATSDPTLAPDTQYF
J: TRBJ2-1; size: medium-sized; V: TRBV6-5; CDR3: CASSLTDNEQFF
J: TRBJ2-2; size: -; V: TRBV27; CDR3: CASSLQTGELFF
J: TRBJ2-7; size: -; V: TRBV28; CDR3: CASSWGGLYEQYF
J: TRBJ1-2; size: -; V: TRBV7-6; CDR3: CASSLESGGNYGYTF
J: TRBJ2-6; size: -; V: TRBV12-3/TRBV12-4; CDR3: CTSRRTRDSGANVLTF
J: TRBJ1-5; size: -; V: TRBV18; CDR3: CASSTGGPRQPQHF
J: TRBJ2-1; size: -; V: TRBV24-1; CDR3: CATSESTGAYNEQFF
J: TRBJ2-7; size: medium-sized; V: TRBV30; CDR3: CAWSGASGSYEQYF
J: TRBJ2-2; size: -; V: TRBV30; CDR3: CACTKRDSNTGELFF
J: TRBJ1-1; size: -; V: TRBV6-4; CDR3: CASSYSDRDTEAFF
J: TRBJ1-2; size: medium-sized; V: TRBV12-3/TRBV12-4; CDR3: CASSLWQGTGYTF
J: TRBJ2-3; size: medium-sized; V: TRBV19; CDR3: CAISGPGDTQYF
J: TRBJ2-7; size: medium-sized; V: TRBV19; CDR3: CASSIVRRPSYEQYF
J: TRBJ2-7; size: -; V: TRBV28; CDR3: CASSLNYEQYF
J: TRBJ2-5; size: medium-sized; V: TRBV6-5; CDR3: CASSYSIARAGGETQYF
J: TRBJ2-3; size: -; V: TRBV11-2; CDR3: CASSHTDTQYF
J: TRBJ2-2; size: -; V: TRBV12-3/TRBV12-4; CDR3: CASSSIAGAGTGELFF
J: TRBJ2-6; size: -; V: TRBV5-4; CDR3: CASSLEGPAFSGANVLTF